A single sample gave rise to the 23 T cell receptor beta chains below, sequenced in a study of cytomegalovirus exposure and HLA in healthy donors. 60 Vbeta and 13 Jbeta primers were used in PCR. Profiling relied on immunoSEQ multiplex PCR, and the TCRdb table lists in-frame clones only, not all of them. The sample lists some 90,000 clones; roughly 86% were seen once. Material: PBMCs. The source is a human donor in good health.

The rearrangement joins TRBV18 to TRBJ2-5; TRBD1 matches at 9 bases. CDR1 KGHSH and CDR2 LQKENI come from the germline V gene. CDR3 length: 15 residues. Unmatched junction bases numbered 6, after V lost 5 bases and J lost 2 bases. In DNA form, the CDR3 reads TGTGCCAGCTCAGGGACAGGGACTTCTCAAGAGACCCAGTACTTC. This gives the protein CASSGTGTSQETQYF.

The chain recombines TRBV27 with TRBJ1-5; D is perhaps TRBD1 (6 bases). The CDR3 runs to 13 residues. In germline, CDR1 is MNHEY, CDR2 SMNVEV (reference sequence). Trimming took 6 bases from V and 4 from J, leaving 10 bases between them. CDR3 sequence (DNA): TGTGCCAGCAGGCAGGGGTGGAATCAGCCCCAGCATTTT. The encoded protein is CASRQGWNQPQHF.

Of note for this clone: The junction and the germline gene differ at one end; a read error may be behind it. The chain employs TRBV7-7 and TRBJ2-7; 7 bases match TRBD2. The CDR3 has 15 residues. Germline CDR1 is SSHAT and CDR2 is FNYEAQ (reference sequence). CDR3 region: CASSPRGAGVGEQYF. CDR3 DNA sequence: TGTGCTAGCAGCCCAAGAGGCGCGGGGGTGGGGGAGCAGTACTTC.

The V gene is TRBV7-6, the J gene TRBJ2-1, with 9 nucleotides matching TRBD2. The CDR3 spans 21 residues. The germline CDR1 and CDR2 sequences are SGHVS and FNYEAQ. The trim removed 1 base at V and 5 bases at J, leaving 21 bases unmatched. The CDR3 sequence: CASSLVPPRWQAGGGNNEQFF. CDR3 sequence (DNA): TGTGCCAGCAGCTTAGTCCCCCCAAGATGGCAAGCGGGAGGCGGGAACAATGAGCAGTTCTTC.

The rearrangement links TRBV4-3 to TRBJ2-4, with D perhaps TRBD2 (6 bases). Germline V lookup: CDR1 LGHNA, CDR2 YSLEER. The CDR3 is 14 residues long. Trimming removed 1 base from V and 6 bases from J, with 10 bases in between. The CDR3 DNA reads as TGCGCCAGCAGCCAAGGCGGGGAGGCAAACATTCAGTACTTC. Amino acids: CASSQGGEANIQYF.

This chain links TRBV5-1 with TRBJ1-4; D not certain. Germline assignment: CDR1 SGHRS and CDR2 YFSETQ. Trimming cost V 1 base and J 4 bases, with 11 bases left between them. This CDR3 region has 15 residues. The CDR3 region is CASSLPGGSNEKLFF. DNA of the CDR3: TGCGCCAGCAGCTTGCCAGGAGGAAGTAATGAAAAACTGTTTTTT.

The CDR3 protein is CASSQGQHYGYTF. The CDR3 nucleotides read TGTGCCAGCAGCCAGGGACAGCACTATGGCTACACCTTC. The chain employs TRBV6-1 and TRBJ1-2, with 7 bases matching TRBD1. The V and J ends lost 6 bases and 3 bases, in that order; junction bases with no gene match: 4. The CDR3 contains 13 residues. Germline V CDR1 and CDR2: MNHNS, SASEGT.

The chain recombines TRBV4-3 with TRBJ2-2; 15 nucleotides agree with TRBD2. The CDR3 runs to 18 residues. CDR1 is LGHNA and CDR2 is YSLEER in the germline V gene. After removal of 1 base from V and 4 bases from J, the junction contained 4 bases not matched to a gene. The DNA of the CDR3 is TGCGCCAGCAGCCAAGGGACTAGCGGGGGGGCAGGCACCGGGGAGCTGTTTTTT. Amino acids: CASSQGTSGGAGTGELFF.

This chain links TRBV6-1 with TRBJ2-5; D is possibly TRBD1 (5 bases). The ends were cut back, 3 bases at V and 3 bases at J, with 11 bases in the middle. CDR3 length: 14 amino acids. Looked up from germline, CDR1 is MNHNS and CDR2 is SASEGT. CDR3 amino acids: CASSDWVGEETQYF. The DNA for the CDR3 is TGTGCCAGCAGTGATTGGGTAGGGGAAGAGACCCAGTACTTC.

DNA for the CDR3: TGTGCCAGCAGCTGGCCGGGACAGGGGGAGACCCAGTACTTC. It codes for CASSWPGQGETQYF. The chain employs TRBV11-1 and TRBJ2-5, with 10 bases fitting TRBD1. V was clipped by 4 bases and J by 5 bases; unmatched bases: 4. From germline, CDR1 is SGHAT and CDR2 FQDESV (reference sequence). CDR3 length: 14 amino acids.

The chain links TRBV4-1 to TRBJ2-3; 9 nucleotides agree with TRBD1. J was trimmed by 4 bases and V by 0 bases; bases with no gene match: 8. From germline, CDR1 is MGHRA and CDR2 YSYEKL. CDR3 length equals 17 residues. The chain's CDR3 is CASSQEPGQGYADTQYF. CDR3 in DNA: TGCGCCAGCAGCCAAGAACCAGGACAGGGGTATGCAGATACGCAGTATTTT.

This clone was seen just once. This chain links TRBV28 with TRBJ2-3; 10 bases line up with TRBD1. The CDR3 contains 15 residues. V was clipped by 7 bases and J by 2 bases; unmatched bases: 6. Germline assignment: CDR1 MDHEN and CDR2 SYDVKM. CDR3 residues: CASTYDRGPTDTQYF. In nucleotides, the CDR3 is TGTGCCAGCACCTACGACAGGGGGCCCACAGATACGCAGTATTTT.

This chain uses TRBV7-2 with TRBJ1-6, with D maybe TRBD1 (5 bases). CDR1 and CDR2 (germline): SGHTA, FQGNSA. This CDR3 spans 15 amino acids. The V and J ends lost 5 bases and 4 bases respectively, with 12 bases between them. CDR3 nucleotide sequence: TGTGCCAGCAGCCCCGCGACAGCGTATAATTCACCCCTCCACTTT. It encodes CASSPATAYNSPLHF.

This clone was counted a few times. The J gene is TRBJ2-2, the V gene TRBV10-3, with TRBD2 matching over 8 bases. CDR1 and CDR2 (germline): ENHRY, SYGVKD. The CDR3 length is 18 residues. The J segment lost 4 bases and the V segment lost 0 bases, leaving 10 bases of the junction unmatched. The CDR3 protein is CAISESLLLAGSTGELFF. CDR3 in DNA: TGTGCCATCAGTGAGTCCCTACTTTTAGCGGGGTCCACCGGGGAGCTGTTTTTT.

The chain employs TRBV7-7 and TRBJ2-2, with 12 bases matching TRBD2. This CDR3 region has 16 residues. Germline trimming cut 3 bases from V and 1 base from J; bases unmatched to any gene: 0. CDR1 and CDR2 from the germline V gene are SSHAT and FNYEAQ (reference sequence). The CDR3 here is CASSLTSGRNTGELFF. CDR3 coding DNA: TGTGCCAGCAGCTTGACTAGCGGGAGGAACACCGGGGAGCTGTTTTTT.

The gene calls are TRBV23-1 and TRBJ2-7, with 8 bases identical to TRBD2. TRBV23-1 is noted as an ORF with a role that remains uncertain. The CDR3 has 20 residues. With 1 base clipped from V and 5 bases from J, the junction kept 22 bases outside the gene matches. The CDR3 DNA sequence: TGCGCCAGCAGTCAATGTCGGGCGGGAGGACCACCTGGATCCACCCACGAGCAGTACTTC. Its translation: CASSQCRAGGPPGSTHEQYF.

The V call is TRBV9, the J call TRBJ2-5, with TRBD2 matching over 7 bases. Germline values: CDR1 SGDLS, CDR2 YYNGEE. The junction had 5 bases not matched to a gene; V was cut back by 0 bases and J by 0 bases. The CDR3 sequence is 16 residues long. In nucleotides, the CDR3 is TGTGCCAGCAGCGTAGTAGCTAGCGGTTACCAAGAGACCCAGTACTTC. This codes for CASSVVASGYQETQYF.

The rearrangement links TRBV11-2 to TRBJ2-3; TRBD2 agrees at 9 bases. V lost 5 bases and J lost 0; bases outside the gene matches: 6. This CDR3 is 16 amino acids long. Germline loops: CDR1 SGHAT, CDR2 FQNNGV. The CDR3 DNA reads TGTGCCAGCAGCGCCCGACTAGCGGAAAGCACAGATACGCAGTATTTT. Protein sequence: CASSARLAESTDTQYF.

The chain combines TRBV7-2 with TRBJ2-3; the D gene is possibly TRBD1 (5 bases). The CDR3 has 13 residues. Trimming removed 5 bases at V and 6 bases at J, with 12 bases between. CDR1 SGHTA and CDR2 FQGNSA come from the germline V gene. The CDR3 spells CASSTQEPDTQYF. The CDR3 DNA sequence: TGTGCCAGCAGCACACAGGAACCTGATACGCAGTATTTT.

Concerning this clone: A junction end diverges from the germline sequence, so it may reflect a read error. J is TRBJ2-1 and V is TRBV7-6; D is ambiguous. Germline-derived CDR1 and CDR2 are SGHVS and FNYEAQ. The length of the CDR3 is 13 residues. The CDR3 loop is CASSLAVNNEQFF. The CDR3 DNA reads TGTGCCAGCAGCTTAGCGGTCAACAACGAGCAGTTCTTC. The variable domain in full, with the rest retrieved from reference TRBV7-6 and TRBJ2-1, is GAGVSQSPRYKVTKRGQDVALRCDPISGHVSLYWYRQALGQGPEFLTYFNYEAQQDKSGLPNDRFSAERPEGSISTLTIQRTEQRDSAMYRCASSLAVNNEQFFGPGTRLTVL.

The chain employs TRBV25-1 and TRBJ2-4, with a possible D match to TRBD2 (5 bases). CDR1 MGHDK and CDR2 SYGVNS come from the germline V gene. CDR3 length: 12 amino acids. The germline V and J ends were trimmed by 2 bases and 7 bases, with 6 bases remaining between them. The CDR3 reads CASSETGNIQYF. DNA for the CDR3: TGTGCCAGCAGTGAAACGGGGAACATTCAGTACTTC.

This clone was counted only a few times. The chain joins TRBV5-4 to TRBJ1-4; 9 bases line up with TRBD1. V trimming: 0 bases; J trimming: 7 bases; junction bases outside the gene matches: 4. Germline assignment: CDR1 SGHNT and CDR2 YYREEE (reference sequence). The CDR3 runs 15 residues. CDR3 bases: TGTGCCAGCAGCTTGGCGGACAGGGGAGGTGAAAAACTGTTTTTT. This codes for CASSLADRGGEKLFF.

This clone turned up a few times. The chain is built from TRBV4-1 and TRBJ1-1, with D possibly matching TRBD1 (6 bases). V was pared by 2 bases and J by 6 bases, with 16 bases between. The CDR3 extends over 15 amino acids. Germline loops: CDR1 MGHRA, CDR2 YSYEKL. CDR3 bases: TGCGCCAGCAGCCAACCAGGGGTGGATATGCCTGAAGCTTTCTTT. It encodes CASSQPGVDMPEAFF.